The rows below give T cell receptor beta chains drawn from one sample of a study of T cell responses to AZD1222 COVID-19 vaccine. The assay was immunoSEQ multiplex PCR, and TCRdb's table has in-frame clones only and misses some. In the table there are about 86,000 clones, around 89% of which are singletons. The source was peripheral blood, collected 28 days after the second AZD1222 dose. These receptors were collected from an adult who received the AZD1222 COVID-19 vaccine. The CDR3 runs from the conserved cysteine through the conserved F or W. The D gene is left open where the match is weak. Clone size appears in some rows only: once, few, many, or a class for an expanded clone.

v_gene	d_gene	j_gene	abundance	CDR3aa	CDR3nt
TRBV6-5	TRBD1	TRBJ1-2	NA	CASSYSNWLGGDGYTF	TGTGCCAGCAGTTACTCGAATTGGCTAGGGGGCGATGGCTACACCTTC
TRBV5-1	NA	TRBJ1-1	NA	CASSLAGAGANTEAFF	TGCGCCAGCAGCTTGGCGGGGGCGGGGGCGAACACTGAAGCTTTCTTT
TRBV29-1	TRBD1	TRBJ1-2	NA	CSVVSDRGFYGYTF	TGCAGCGTCGTCTCGGACAGGGGCTTCTATGGCTACACCTTC
TRBV28	TRBD2	TRBJ2-1	NA	CASRPGTSEYNEQFF	TGTGCCAGCAGGCCCGGGACTAGCGAATACAATGAGCAGTTCTTC
TRBV9	TRBD2	TRBJ2-1	NA	CASSLGTSGVNEQFF	TGTGCCAGCAGCCTGGGGACTAGCGGTGTAAATGAGCAGTTCTTC
TRBV5-6	NA	TRBJ1-3	NA	CASSLGPGSGNTIYF	TGTGCCAGCAGCTTGGGACCTGGCTCTGGAAACACCATATATTTT
TRBV12-3/TRBV12-4	NA	TRBJ1-5	NA	CASSFERNQPQHF	TGTGCCAGCAGTTTTGAGAGGAATCAGCCCCAGCATTTT
TRBV9	TRBD1	TRBJ2-7	NA	CASSVRDSSYEQYF	TGTGCCAGCAGCGTACGGGACAGCTCCTACGAGCAGTACTTC
TRBV6-1	TRBD2	TRBJ2-3	NA	CASSESGASTDTQYF	TGTGCCAGCAGTGAAAGCGGGGCGAGCACAGATACGCAGTATTTT
TRBV6-5	TRBD1	TRBJ1-2	NA	CASSPATGIHYGYTF	TGTGCCAGCAGTCCCGCGACAGGGATCCACTATGGCTACACCTTC
TRBV20-1	NA	TRBJ1-2	few	CSAPQGYGYTF	TGCAGTGCCCCGCAGGGCTATGGCTACACCTTC
TRBV3-1/TRBV3-2	NA	TRBJ2-5	NA	CASSQERAYRDRPETQYF	TGTGCCAGCAGCCAAGAGAGAGCCTATAGGGATAGACCGGAGACCCAGTACTTC
TRBV13	NA	TRBJ1-5	NA	CASSLGQISNQPQHF	TGTGCCAGCAGCTTAGGCCAGATCAGCAATCAGCCCCAGCATTTT
TRBV5-1	TRBD1	TRBJ2-1	NA	CASSGGTGVYNEQFF	TGCGCCAGCAGCGGTGGGACAGGGGTCTACAATGAGCAGTTCTTC